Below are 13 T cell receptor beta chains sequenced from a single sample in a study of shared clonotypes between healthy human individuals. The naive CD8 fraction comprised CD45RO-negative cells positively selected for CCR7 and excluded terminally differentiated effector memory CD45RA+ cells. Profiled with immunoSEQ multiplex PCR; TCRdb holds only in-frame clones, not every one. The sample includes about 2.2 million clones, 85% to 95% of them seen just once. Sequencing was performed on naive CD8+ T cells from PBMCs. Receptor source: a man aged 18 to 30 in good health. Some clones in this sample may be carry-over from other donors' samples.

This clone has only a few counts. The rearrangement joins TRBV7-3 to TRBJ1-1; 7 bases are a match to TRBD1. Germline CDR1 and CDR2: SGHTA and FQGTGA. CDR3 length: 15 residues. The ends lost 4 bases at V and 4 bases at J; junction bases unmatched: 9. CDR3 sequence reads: CASSSKRQGGTEAFF. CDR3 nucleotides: TGTGCCAGCAGCTCGAAAAGACAGGGAGGCACTGAAGCTTTCTTT.

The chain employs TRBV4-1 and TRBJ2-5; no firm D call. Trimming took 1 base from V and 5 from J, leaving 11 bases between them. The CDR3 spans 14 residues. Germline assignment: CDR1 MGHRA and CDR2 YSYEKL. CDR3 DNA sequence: TGCGCCAGCAGCCAAGCTCTTTACCCGGAGACCCAGTACTTC. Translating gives CASSQALYPETQYF.

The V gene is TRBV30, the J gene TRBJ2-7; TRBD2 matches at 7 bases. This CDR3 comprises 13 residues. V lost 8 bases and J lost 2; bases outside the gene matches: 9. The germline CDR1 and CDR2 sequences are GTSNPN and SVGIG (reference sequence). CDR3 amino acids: CAGFGGETYEQYF. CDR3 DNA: TGTGCCGGATTTGGGGGGGAAACCTACGAGCAGTACTTC.

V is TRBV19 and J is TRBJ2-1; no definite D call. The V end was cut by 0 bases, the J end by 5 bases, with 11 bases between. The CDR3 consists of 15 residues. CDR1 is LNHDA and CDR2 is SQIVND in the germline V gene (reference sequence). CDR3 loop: CASSIEASPHNEQFF. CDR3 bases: TGTGCCAGTAGTATAGAGGCTAGTCCCCACAATGAGCAGTTCTTC.

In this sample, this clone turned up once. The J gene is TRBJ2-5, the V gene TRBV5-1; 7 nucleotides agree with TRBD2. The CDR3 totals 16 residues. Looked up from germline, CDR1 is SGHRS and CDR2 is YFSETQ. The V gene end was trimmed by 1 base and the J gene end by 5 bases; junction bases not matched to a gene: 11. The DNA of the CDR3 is TGCGCCAGCAGCTTGTACCCGGGAGGCGGGTCGGAGACCCAGTACTTC. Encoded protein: CASSLYPGGGSETQYF.

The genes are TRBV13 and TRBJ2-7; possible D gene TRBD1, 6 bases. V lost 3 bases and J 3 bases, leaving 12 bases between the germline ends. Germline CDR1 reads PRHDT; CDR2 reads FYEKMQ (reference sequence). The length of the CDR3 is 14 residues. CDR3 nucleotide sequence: TGTGCCAGCAGCTTCCGGGACAAATTCTACGAGCAGTACTTC. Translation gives CASSFRDKFYEQYF.

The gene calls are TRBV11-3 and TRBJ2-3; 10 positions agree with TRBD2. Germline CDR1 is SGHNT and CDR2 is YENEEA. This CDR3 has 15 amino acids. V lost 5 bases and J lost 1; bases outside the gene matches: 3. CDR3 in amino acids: CASSPGTSGTDTQYF. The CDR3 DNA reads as TGTGCCAGCAGCCCTGGGACTAGCGGCACAGATACGCAGTATTTT.

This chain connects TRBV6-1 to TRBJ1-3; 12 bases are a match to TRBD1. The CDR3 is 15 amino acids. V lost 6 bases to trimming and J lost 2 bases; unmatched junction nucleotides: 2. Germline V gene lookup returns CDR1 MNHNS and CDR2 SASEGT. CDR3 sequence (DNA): TGTGCCAGCAGAGGGGACAGGGGGCCTGGAAACACCATATATTTT. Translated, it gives CASRGDRGPGNTIYF.

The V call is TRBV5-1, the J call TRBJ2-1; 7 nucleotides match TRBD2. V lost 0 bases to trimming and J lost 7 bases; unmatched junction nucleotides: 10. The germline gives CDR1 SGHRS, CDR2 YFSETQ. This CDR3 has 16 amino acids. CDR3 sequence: CASSLGGGGSYNEQFF. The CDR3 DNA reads TGCGCCAGCAGCTTGGGGGGCGGCGGGAGTTATAATGAGCAGTTCTTC.

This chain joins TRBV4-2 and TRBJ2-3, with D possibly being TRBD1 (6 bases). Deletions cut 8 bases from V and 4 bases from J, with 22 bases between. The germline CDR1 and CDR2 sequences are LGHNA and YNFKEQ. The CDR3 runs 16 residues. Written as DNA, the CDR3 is TGTGCCAGCCTGGGCTTTGGCGGTGGGGGCCCAGATACGCAGTATTTT. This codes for CASLGFGGGGPDTQYF.

CDR3 residues: CASSPRTGNGTEAFF. The CDR3, as DNA: TGTGCCAGCAGCCCTAGGACAGGGAACGGCACTGAAGCTTTCTTT. The chain carries TRBV7-3 and TRBJ1-1, with TRBD1 matching over 8 bases. CDR3 size: 15 residues. Germline V gene data show CDR1 as SGHTA and CDR2 as FQGTGA. V dropped 5 bases and J dropped 4; count of bases not matched to a gene: 9.

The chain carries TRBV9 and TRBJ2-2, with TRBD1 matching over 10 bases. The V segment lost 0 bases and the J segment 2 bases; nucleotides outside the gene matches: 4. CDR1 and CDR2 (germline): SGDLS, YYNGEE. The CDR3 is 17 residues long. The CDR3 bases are TGTGCCAGCAGCGTAGGGCGGGACAGGGGTAACACCGGGGAGCTGTTTTTT. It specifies CASSVGRDRGNTGELFF.

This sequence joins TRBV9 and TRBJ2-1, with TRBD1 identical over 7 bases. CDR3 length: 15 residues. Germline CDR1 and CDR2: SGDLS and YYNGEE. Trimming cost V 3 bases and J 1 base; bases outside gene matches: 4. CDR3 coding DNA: TGTGCCAGCAGCGGACAGGGTACGTCCTACAATGAGCAGTTCTTC. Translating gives CASSGQGTSYNEQFF.